Following are 25 T cell receptor beta chains from one sample sequenced in a study of response to subunit inactivated influenza vaccine. In TCRdb, the RT-PCR reads were re-called with MiXCR into one record per CDR3 protein. The sample yields roughly 500,000 distinct CDR3 sequences, 20% to 25% seen once. This sample was also put to use in a study of T cells expressing NK-cell markers. That source reports: UMIs were included in TCR beta cDNA generated by 5'RACE template switching.

The sequences come from CD4+ T cells sorted from PBMCs, collected 11 to 12 days after vaccination. These receptors originate from a man aged 50-60 years who received an inactivated influenza vaccine.

The sample holds many counts of this clonotype. The J gene is TRBJ2-1, the V gene TRBV7-9; D perhaps matches TRBD1 (5 bases). V lost 2 bases and J lost 5, with 10 bases in between. This CDR3 has 14 amino acids. Germline V CDR1 and CDR2: SEHNR, FQNEAQ (reference sequence). The CDR3 nucleotides read TGTGCCAGCAGCTTAACTCAGGGTCACAATGAGCAGTTCTTC. This translates into CASSLTQGHNEQFF.

This chain uses TRBV21-1 with TRBJ2-7; the DNA was not compared with TRBD2, the D call given in the table. TRBV21-1 is a documented pseudogene. This CDR3 is 16 amino acids long. Here the CDR3 reads CASSKSGVALAYEQYF. The CDR3 DNA follows: TGTGCCAGCAGCAAATCGGGCGTGGCCCTAGCCTACGAGCAGTACTTC.

This clonotype was counted between two and nine times. V usage is TRBV7-9 and J usage is TRBJ1-2; 9 bases align to TRBD1. The trim removed 6 bases at V and 6 bases at J, leaving 11 bases unmatched. The germline CDR1 and CDR2 sequences are SEHNR and FQNEAQ (reference sequence). The CDR3 spans 15 residues. The CDR3 DNA reads TGTGCCAGCAGACCCGGGACAGGGAGGAAGAATGGCTACACCTTC. Translating gives CASRPGTGRKNGYTF.

In its sample, this clonotype was seen a few times. V is TRBV11-2 and J is TRBJ2-7, with D unclear. This CDR3 has 16 amino acids. Trimming took off 4 bases at V and 0 bases at J, with 16 bases between the two ends. Germline V gene lookup returns CDR1 SGHAT and CDR2 FQNNGV. The CDR3: CASSSPAYGISYEQYF. The CDR3 DNA is TGTGCCAGCAGCTCGCCTGCGTATGGAATCTCCTACGAGCAGTACTTC.

V gene TRBV28 combines with J gene TRBJ2-1; 9 nucleotides agree with TRBD1. V trimming: 5 bases; J trimming: 6 bases; junction bases outside the gene matches: 8. Per the germline V gene, CDR1 is MDHEN and CDR2 is SYDVKM. The CDR3 spans 15 residues. CDR3 sequence: CASSPRGQGSNEQFF. CDR3 in DNA: TGTGCCAGCAGTCCCAGAGGACAGGGGTCCAATGAGCAGTTCTTC.

This clonotype turned up a few times. This chain joins TRBV4-1 and TRBJ1-2; D not certain. Germline CDR1 is MGHRA and CDR2 is YSYEKL. Trimming took off 2 bases at V and 4 bases at J, with 11 bases between the two ends. The CDR3 has 14 residues. The CDR3 DNA sequence: TGCGCCAGCAGCCAAACCGCCCTATCCTATGGCTACACCTTC. It yields the protein CASSQTALSYGYTF.

The chain uses TRBV20-1 and TRBJ2-3; 7 bases match TRBD2. The junction had 6 bases not matched to a gene; V was cut back by 6 bases and J by 0 bases. CDR3 length: 14 residues. Germline assignment: CDR1 DFQATT and CDR2 SNEGSKA (reference sequence). CDR3 bases: TGCAGTGCCCGTGGGGGGGTCAGCACAGATACGCAGTATTTT. It specifies CSARGGVSTDTQYF.

The J gene is TRBJ1-1, the V gene TRBV11-1; 7 bases align to TRBD1. Looked up from germline, CDR1 is SGHAT and CDR2 is FQDESV (reference sequence). V lost 1 base, J lost 1 base, and 18 bases stayed unmatched. The CDR3 has 20 residues. The CDR3 DNA sequence: TGTGCCAGCAGCTTAGGCTTCTTGTGGACAGGCGGTCGGGCGAACACTGAAGCTTTCTTT. It is translated as CASSLGFLWTGGRANTEAFF.

The chain combines TRBV6-1 with TRBJ2-7, with 9 positions matching TRBD1. Germline V lookup: CDR1 MNHNS, CDR2 SASEGT. The CDR3 totals 15 residues. The V segment lost 6 bases and the J segment 6 bases; nucleotides outside the gene matches: 12. CDR3 DNA sequence: TGTGCCAGCAGCCGACCTACCGGGACAGGGAGCGAGCAGTACTTC. It specifies CASSRPTGTGSEQYF.

This clonotype has just a few counts. This CDR3 is CASSLEPIRGTEAFF. The CDR3, as DNA: TGTGCCAGCAGCTTAGAACCTATCAGGGGCACTGAAGCTTTCTTT. The V gene is TRBV7-9, the J gene TRBJ1-1; a possible D gene is TRBD1 (6 bases). This CDR3 comprises 15 residues. Germline assignment: CDR1 SEHNR and CDR2 FQNEAQ (reference sequence). Trimming pared 1 base from V and 4 bases from J, leaving 13 bases between.

This clonotype has ten or more counts. The V call is TRBV5-1, the J call TRBJ2-7; 10 bases match TRBD2. Germline lookup yields CDR1 SGHRS and CDR2 YFSETQ. J lost 6 bases, V lost 2 bases, and 5 bases had no gene match. The CDR3 covers 14 residues. The CDR3 region is CASSLVAGGSEQYF. As DNA, the CDR3 is TGCGCCAGCAGCTTAGTAGCGGGAGGCTCCGAGCAGTACTTC. The variable domain in full, completed from reference TRBV5-1 and TRBJ2-7, reads KAGVTQTPRYLIKTRGQQVTLSCSPISGHRSVSWYQQTPGQGLQFLFEYFSETQRNKGNFPGRFSGRQFSNSRSEMNVSTLELGDSALYLCASSLVAGGSEQYFGPGTRLTVT.

Only a few counts were recorded for this clonotype. The genes are TRBV5-1 and TRBJ2-1; D might be TRBD2 (5 bases). This CDR3 has 15 residues. Trimming removed 0 bases from V and 9 bases from J, with 16 bases in between. CDR1 SGHRS and CDR2 YFSETQ come from the germline V gene. As DNA, the CDR3 is TGCGCCAGCAGCTTGGGACCCCGGGGTCTAGGTGAGCAGTTCTTC. Translated: CASSLGPRGLGEQFF. Together with reference TRBV5-1 and TRBJ2-1, the CDR3 gives the full variable domain: KAGVTQTPRYLIKTRGQQVTLSCSPISGHRSVSWYQQTPGQGLQFLFEYFSETQRNKGNFPGRFSGRQFSNSRSEMNVSTLELGDSALYLCASSLGPRGLGEQFFGPGTRLTVL.

This clonotype has just a few counts. The J gene is TRBJ2-1, the V gene TRBV6-2 or TRBV6-3, with D tentatively TRBD1 or TRBD2 (5 bases each). Deletions cut 2 bases from V and 10 bases from J, with 21 bases between. CDR3 length: 16 residues. Germline V gene sequence: CDR1 MNHEY, CDR2 SVGEGT. The CDR3 nucleotides read TGTGCCAGCAGTTACCCCGGGGCAGGGCTGGCCAGGGAGCAGTTCTTC. It specifies CASSYPGAGLAREQFF.

This clonotype was observed a handful of times. The V gene is TRBV7-9, the J gene TRBJ2-1, with 7 bases aligning to TRBD2. This CDR3 spans 14 amino acids. Losses at the gene ends were 4 bases for V and 7 bases for J; bases not matched to a gene: 7. Germline V gene sequence: CDR1 SEHNR, CDR2 FQNEAQ (reference sequence). Here the CDR3 DNA reads TGTGCCAGCAGCTCCAGAGGACTAGATAATGAGCAGTTCTTC. Encoded protein: CASSSRGLDNEQFF.

The chain joins TRBV5-4 to TRBJ2-3, with 11 positions matching TRBD2. Unmatched junction bases numbered 6, after V lost 0 bases and J lost 6 bases. Germline V gene sequence: CDR1 SGHNT, CDR2 YYREEE (reference sequence). The CDR3 is made up of 16 amino acids. The CDR3 spells CASSLGAPSGRDTQYF. CDR3 nucleotide sequence: TGTGCCAGCAGCTTGGGGGCCCCTAGCGGGAGGGATACGCAGTATTTT.

A few counts support this clonotype. The rearrangement joins TRBV6-2 or TRBV6-3 to TRBJ2-7; no clear D. Germline V lookup: CDR1 MNHEY, CDR2 SVGEGT. V was pared by 2 bases and J by 3 bases, with 11 bases between. The CDR3 is made up of 14 amino acids. CDR3 bases: TGTGCCAGCAGTTACCGCCAGCAAATCTACGAGCAGTACTTC. Translation: CASSYRQQIYEQYF.

This clonotype was observed a few times. At one of its ends the junction is not consistent with the germline gene, which may arise from a read error. The chain recombines TRBV6-2 or TRBV6-3 with TRBJ1-1; tentative D call: TRBD1 (5 bases). The CDR3 has 15 residues. Germline V gene lookup returns CDR1 MNHEY and CDR2 SVGEGT. CDR3 nucleotide sequence: TGTGCCAGCAGTTATATGGGGACCTTGAACGCTGAAGCTTTCTTT. Residues: CASSYMGTLNAEAFF.

This clonotype turned up a few times. This chain joins TRBV18 and TRBJ2-3; 10 nucleotides agree with TRBD1. The germline V gene has CDR1 KGHSH and CDR2 LQKENI. V was clipped by 8 bases and J by 5 bases; unmatched bases: 10. The length of the CDR3 is 15 residues. CDR3 DNA sequence: TGTGCCAGCACCGACCGGGACAGGGGCGGAGATACGCAGTATTTT. This encodes CASTDRDRGGDTQYF.

This clonotype was detected a few times. The V gene is TRBV12-3 or TRBV12-4, the J gene TRBJ1-3; D not resolved. This CDR3 has 16 residues. V was pared by 1 base and J by 0 bases, with 10 bases between. The CDR3 sequence: CASSLGVTSSGNTIYF. The CDR3 DNA follows: TGTGCCAGCAGTTTAGGTGTCACTAGCTCTGGAAACACCATATATTTT.

The V and J genes are TRBV27 and TRBJ2-1, with D perhaps matching TRBD2 (6 bases). CDR3 length: 15 amino acids. The germline gives CDR1 MNHEY, CDR2 SMNVEV (reference sequence). V was trimmed by 4 bases and J by 5 bases, leaving 15 bases between them. DNA of the CDR3: TGTGCCAGCAGTTCCTGGGGCGCGGGGCACAATGAGCAGTTCTTC. Translating gives CASSSWGAGHNEQFF.

This clonotype appeared a few times. J is TRBJ2-7 and V is TRBV4-2, with TRBD2 matching 7 bases. The CDR3 covers 15 residues. Germline V gene lookup returns CDR1 LGHNA and CDR2 YNFKEQ. The junction had 11 bases not matched to a gene; V was cut back by 6 bases and J by 3 bases. In nucleotides, the CDR3 is TGTGCCAGCAGATCCAAAAGCCTAGCGGACTACGAGCAGTACTTC. This codes for CASRSKSLADYEQYF.

Only a few counts were recorded for this clonotype. This chain joins TRBV2 and TRBJ2-2, with TRBD2 matching 8 bases. Germline V CDR1 and CDR2: SNHLY, FYNNEI. V shed 8 bases, J shed 7 bases, and the junction held 12 bases outside the gene matches. This CDR3 has 15 residues. The CDR3 sequence: CASAGPAGGSGELFF. CDR3 coding DNA: TGTGCCAGCGCCGGCCCGGCGGGGGGCAGCGGGGAGCTGTTTTTT.

This clonotype was observed a handful of times. This chain links TRBV7-9 with TRBJ1-3; D ambiguous. The V gene lost 6 bases and the J gene lost 0 bases, with 12 bases spanning the gap. The CDR3 runs 15 residues. The germline CDR1 and CDR2 sequences are SEHNR and FQNEAQ (reference sequence). The CDR3 DNA reads TGTGCCAGCAGGCCGAGCGGAAACTCTGGAAACACCATATATTTT. Protein product: CASRPSGNSGNTIYF.

This clonotype was seen more than once but under ten times. This sequence joins TRBV4-2 and TRBJ1-4; tentatively, D is TRBD1 (5 bases). Between the trimmed V and J ends, which lost 1 base and 6 bases, there was a span of 15 bases. This CDR3 contains 16 residues. CDR1 and CDR2 (germline): LGHNA, YNFKEQ. This chain's CDR3 is CASSQVPGAGDEKLFF. CDR3 nucleotide sequence: TGTGCCAGCAGCCAAGTCCCAGGAGCGGGGGATGAAAAACTGTTTTTT.

The chain combines TRBV4-3 with TRBJ1-4; D is unclear. The CDR3 loop spans 15 amino acids. Germline V CDR1 and CDR2: LGHNA, YSLEER. Deletions cut 0 bases from V and 11 bases from J, with 16 bases between. This chain's CDR3 is CASSQDHSGLGKLFF. The CDR3 nucleotides are TGCGCCAGCAGCCAAGATCACAGCGGATTGGGCAAACTGTTTTTT.